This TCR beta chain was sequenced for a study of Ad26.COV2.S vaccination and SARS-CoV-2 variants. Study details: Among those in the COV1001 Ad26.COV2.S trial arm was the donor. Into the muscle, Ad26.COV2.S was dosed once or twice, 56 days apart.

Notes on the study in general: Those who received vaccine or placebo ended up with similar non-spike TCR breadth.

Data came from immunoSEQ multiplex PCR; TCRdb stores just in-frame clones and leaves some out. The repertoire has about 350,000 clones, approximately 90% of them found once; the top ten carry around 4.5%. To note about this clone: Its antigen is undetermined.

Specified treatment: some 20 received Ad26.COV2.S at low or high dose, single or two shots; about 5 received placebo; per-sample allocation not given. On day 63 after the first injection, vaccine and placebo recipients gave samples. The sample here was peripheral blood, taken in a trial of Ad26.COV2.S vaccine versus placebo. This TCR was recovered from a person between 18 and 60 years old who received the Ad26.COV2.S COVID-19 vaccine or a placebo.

CDR3 residues: CASSVSRLASYNEQFF. In DNA form, the CDR3 reads TGCGCCAGCAGCGTCTCACGACTAGCATCCTACAATGAGCAGTTCTTC. V and J are TRBV5-1 and TRBJ2-1; 7 bases line up with TRBD2. Trimming cost V 4 bases and J 1 base; bases outside gene matches: 8. The CDR3 has 16 residues. Germline CDR1 and CDR2: SGHRS and YFSETQ.